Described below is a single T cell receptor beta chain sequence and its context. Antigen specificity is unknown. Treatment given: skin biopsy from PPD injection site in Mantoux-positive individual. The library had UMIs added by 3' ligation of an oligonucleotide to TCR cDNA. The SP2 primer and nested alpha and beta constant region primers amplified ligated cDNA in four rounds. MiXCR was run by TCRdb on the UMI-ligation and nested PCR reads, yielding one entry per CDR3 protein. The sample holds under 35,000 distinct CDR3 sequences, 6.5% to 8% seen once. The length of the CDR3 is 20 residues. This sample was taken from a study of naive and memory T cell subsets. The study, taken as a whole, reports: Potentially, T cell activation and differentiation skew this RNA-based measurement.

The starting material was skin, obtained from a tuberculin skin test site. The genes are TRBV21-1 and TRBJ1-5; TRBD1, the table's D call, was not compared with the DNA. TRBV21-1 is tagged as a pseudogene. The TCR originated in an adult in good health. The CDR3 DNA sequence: TGTGCCAGCAGCAAAGGCAGTGGCGGCAGGGGGCGCGGGAGCAATCAGCCCCAGCATTTT. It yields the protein CASSKGSGGRGRGSNQPQHF.